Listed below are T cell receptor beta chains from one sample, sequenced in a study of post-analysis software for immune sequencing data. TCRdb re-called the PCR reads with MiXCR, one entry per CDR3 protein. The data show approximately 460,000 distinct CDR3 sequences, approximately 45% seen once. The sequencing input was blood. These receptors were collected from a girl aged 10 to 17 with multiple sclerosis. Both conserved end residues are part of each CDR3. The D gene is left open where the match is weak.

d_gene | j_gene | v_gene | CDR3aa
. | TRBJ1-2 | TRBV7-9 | CASSLVEGRGSGYTF
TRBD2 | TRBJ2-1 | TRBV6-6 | CASSSGLARSYNEQFF
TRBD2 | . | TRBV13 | CASSAGTSGRPEQYF
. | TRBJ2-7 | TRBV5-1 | CASSYWLQGTYEQYF
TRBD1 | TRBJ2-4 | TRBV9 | CASTKPGGIQYF
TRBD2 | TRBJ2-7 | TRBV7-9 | CASSGRLAGVDEQYF
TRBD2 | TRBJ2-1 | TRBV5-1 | CASSTGLAGEEQFF
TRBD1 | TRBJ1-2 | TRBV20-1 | CSGTGDYNYGYTF
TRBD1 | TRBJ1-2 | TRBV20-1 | CSASEDRARGGYTF
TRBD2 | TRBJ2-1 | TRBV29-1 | CSVPGTSGRAYNEQFF
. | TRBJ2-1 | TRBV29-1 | CSVGSGYNEQFF
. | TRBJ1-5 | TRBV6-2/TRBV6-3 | CASASTPTGSNQPQHF
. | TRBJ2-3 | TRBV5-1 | CASIGLGQGISTDTQYF
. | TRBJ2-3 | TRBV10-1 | CASSESKDLADTQYF
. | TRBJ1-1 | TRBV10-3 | CAIGKALNTEAFF
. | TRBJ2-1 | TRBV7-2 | CASSLGPSVAYEQFF
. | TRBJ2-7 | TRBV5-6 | CASSPPPLGGYEQYF
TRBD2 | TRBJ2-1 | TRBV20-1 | CSALLSGSNEQFF
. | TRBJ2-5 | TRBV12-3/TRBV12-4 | CASSFLFGRSETQYF
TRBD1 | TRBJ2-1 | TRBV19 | CASSPRRQGYEQFF
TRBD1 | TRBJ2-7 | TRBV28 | CASSPRTGVREQYF
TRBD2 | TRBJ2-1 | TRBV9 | CASSAQLAGEMNEQFF
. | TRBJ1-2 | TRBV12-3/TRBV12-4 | CASSLETGRVYGYTF
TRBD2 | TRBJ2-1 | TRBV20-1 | CSARAAGEGYNEQFF
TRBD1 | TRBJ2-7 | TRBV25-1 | CASSEGTDSYEQYF
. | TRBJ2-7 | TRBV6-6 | CTSSSPGHPAQYF
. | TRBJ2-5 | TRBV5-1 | CASSSHQAGREETQYF
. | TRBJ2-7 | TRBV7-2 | CASSLELVREQYF
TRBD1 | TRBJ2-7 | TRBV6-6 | CASTDRRDRAYEQYF
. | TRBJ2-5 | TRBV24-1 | CATSRGTDQETQYF
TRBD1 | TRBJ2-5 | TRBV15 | CATSRGGQSVETQYF
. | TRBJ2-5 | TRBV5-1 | CASSAQGGETQYF